A selection of T cell receptor beta chains follows, all from one sample in a study of technical replicates of blood from several donors. Method: immunoSEQ multiplex PCR; TCRdb's copy keeps in-frame clones and lacks some. The sample lists roughly 80,000 clones; approximately 89% were seen once. The sample consisted of T cells isolated from PBMCs. The receptors derive from a human donor in good health. Each CDR3 is given with its conserved first and last residue. D genes are given only for firm matches. Clone size is stated in some rows and not others, as once, few, many or a class when expanded.

d_call: TRBD1
j_call: TRBJ1-2
v_call: TRBV6-5
clone_size: NA
cdr3_aa: CASSYSGQGDYGYTF
cdr3_nt: TGTGCCAGCAGTTACTCGGGACAGGGGGATTATGGCTACACCTTC

d_call: TRBD2
j_call: TRBJ2-2
v_call: TRBV27
clone_size: NA
cdr3_aa: CASSPGLVFLAGELFF
cdr3_nt: TGTGCCAGCAGTCCGGGACTAGTTTTTCTTGCCGGGGAGCTGTTTTTT

d_call: NA
j_call: TRBJ2-4
v_call: TRBV25-1
clone_size: NA
cdr3_aa: CASRDLGLGKNIQYF
cdr3_nt: TGTGCCAGCAGAGATCTAGGACTGGGCAAAAACATTCAGTACTTC

d_call: TRBD1
j_call: TRBJ1-4
v_call: TRBV7-2
clone_size: NA
cdr3_aa: CASSLEQGANEKLFF
cdr3_nt: TGTGCCAGCAGCTTGGAACAGGGGGCTAATGAAAAACTGTTTTTT

d_call: NA
j_call: TRBJ2-7
v_call: TRBV7-3
clone_size: NA
cdr3_aa: CASSLDGRPGEQYF
cdr3_nt: TGTGCCAGCAGCTTAGACGGGAGACCGGGCGAGCAGTACTTC

d_call: NA
j_call: TRBJ1-2
v_call: TRBV30
clone_size: NA
cdr3_aa: CAWSLGGGYTF
cdr3_nt: TGTGCCTGGAGTTTAGGGGGAGGCTACACCTTC

d_call: NA
j_call: TRBJ1-2
v_call: TRBV11-3
clone_size: NA
cdr3_aa: CASSPGGFYGYTF
cdr3_nt: TGTGCCAGCAGCCCCGGGGGGTTCTATGGCTACACCTTC

d_call: NA
j_call: TRBJ2-3
v_call: TRBV19
clone_size: once
cdr3_aa: CASSKTGLFSDTQYF
cdr3_nt: TGTGCCAGTTCCAAAACAGGGCTATTTTCAGATACGCAGTATTTT

d_call: NA
j_call: TRBJ2-2
v_call: TRBV30
clone_size: NA
cdr3_aa: CAWNRAAHGLETSTGELFF
cdr3_nt: TGTGCCTGGAACCGAGCGGCGCACGGCCTGGAAACTTCCACCGGGGAGCTGTTTTTT

d_call: NA
j_call: TRBJ1-3
v_call: TRBV7-2
clone_size: NA
cdr3_aa: CASSFSSTIYF
cdr3_nt: TGTGCCAGCAGCTTTAGCAGCACCATATATTTT